Listed here are 4 T cell receptor beta chains from one sample, sequenced in a study of T cells after yellow fever vaccination. Via MiXCR, TCRdb re-called the 5' RACE reads, giving one row per CDR3 protein. This table holds 350,000 to 450,000 distinct CDR3 sequences, roughly a sixth found once. Sequenced material: PBMCs, taken before the yellow fever booster vaccination. Receptors were obtained from a man aged 18 to 30 who received the YFV17D yellow fever vaccine.

This clonotype was found a few times. V usage is TRBV13 and J usage is TRBJ2-2; possibly TRBD1 for D (5 bases). V lost 1 base and J lost 6, with 9 bases in between. This CDR3 region has 14 residues. CDR1 and CDR2 from the germline V gene are PRHDT and FYEKMQ (reference sequence). The CDR3: CASSLDGRAGELFF. The CDR3 coding sequence is TGTGCCAGCAGCTTAGACGGCAGGGCCGGGGAGCTGTTTTTT.

This clonotype was counted a few times. This chain links TRBV7-3 with TRBJ1-2; 7 nucleotides align to TRBD1. The CDR3 runs 15 residues. V lost 5 bases to trimming and J lost 4 bases; unmatched junction nucleotides: 10. Germline CDR1 is SGHTA and CDR2 is FQGTGA. The CDR3 sequence: CASSPTPGGAYGYTF. The CDR3 DNA reads as TGTGCCAGCAGCCCCACTCCAGGGGGGGCCTATGGCTACACCTTC.

This clonotype appeared a few times. The J gene is TRBJ1-2, the V gene TRBV5-1; 9 bases match TRBD1. Per germline, CDR1 SGHRS and CDR2 YFSETQ. V lost 4 bases, J lost 5 bases, and 9 bases stayed unmatched. The CDR3 is made up of 15 amino acids. The CDR3 sequence is CASSDGTGTGYGYTF. The CDR3 DNA reads as TGCGCCAGCAGCGATGGGACAGGGACGGGGTATGGCTACACCTTC.

The V and J genes are TRBV7-2 and TRBJ2-1; 11 positions match TRBD2. CDR3 size: 13 residues. Per germline, CDR1 SGHTA and CDR2 FQGNSA. V was clipped by 5 bases and J by 14 bases; unmatched bases: 8. DNA for the CDR3: TGTGCCAGCAGCCCCCGACTAGCGGGGTGGGAGTTCTTC. Protein product: CASSPRLAGWEFF.